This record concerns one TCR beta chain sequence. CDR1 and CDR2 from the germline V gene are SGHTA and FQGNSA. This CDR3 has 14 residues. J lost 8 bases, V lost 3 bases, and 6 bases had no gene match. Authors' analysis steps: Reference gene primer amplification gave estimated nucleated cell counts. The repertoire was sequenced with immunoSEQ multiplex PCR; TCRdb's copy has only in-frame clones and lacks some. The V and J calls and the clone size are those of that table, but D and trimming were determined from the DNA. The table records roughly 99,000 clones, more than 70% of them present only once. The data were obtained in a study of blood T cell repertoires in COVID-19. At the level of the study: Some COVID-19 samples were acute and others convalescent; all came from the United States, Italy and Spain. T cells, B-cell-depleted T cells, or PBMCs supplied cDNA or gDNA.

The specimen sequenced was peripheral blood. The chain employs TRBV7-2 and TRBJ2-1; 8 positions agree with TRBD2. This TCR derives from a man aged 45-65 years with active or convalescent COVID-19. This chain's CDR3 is CASSFGTSFYEQFF. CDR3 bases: TGTGCCAGCAGCTTTGGGACTAGTTTTTATGAGCAGTTCTTC.